This T cell receptor (beta chain) was observed in a study of blood T cell repertoires in COVID-19. Regarding this clone: Distinct nucleotide sequences in the sample also encode this CDR3.

With 3 bases removed from V and 1 base from J, the gap between germline ends came to 5 bases. Germline V CDR1 and CDR2: SGHTA, FQGNSA. This CDR3 spans 13 amino acids. Some clones are missing from TCRdb's copy, which holds only in-frame ones; the method was immunoSEQ multiplex PCR. The sample shows some 400,000 clones, 87% of them seen only once. Input material: peripheral blood. The sequence was obtained from a woman in her twenties or thirties with COVID-19, enrolled during active disease. The chain couples TRBV7-2 to TRBJ2-3, with D unresolved. The CDR3 DNA sequence: TGTGCCAGCAGCTTCTCGGGCACAGATACGCAGTATTTT. This translates into CASSFSGTDTQYF.